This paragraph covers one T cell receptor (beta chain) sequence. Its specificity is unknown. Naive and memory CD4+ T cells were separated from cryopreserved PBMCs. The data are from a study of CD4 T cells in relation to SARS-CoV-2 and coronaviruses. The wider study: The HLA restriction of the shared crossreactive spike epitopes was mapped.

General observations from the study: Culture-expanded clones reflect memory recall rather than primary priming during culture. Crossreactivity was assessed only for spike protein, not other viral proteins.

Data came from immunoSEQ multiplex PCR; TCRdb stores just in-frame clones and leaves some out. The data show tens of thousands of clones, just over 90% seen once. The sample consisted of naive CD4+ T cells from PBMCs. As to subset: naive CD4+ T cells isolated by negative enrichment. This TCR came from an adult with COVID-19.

CDR3 nucleotide sequence: TGCGCCAGCAGCGCCCCCTGGGACAGCAGCACAGATACGCAGTATTTT. Translated, it gives CASSAPWDSSTDTQYF. This sequence joins TRBV5-1 and TRBJ2-3; the match to TRBD1 covers 7 bases. Trimming removed 4 bases from V and 0 bases from J; junction bases left unmatched: 8. The germline V gene has CDR1 SGHRS and CDR2 YFSETQ. CDR3 size: 16 residues.